These T cell receptor beta chains were read from a single sample in a study of blood T cells in healthy people across ages. Each CDR3 protein gets one entry after TCRdb re-called the 5' RACE reads with MiXCR. The data contain some 1.4 million distinct CDR3 sequences, around two fifths of them seen just once; the ten biggest clones take up 7.9%. The sequenced sample was blood. Receptors were obtained from a woman aged 18-30 years in good health. Both conserved end residues are part of each CDR3. Fields, in order: V gene, J gene, CDR3 protein.

V: TRBV20-1
J: TRBJ2-3
CDR3: CSAQTSGRTDTQYF

V: TRBV5-5
J: TRBJ1-1
CDR3: CASSPGRTLNTEAFF

V: TRBV20-1
J: TRBJ1-2
CDR3: CSASGHPGDGYTF

V: TRBV4-2
J: TRBJ1-5
CDR3: CASSPGQGAGGNQPQHF

V: TRBV29-1
J: TRBJ1-2
CDR3: CSAVRGSRQNNGYTF

V: TRBV6-1
J: TRBJ2-3
CDR3: CASMTSGRTDTQYF

V: TRBV7-2
J: TRBJ1-2
CDR3: CASSLALQGADGYTF

V: TRBV6-5
J: TRBJ2-1
CDR3: CASSYSGTSGRVAYNEQFF

V: TRBV6-2/TRBV6-3
J: TRBJ2-7
CDR3: CASRTGTGKTYEQYF

V: TRBV12-3/TRBV12-4
J: TRBJ2-5
CDR3: CASSPFGEQYF

V: TRBV4-1
J: TRBJ2-2
CDR3: CASSHTGELFF

V: TRBV3-1
J: TRBJ2-4
CDR3: CASSRQELAGQNIQYF

V: TRBV7-6
J: TRBJ2-1
CDR3: CASSSMGAPYNEQFF

V: TRBV28
J: TRBJ1-1
CDR3: CATRSSGRENTEAFF

V: TRBV24-1
J: TRBJ2-1
CDR3: CATSPGGKSDNEQFF

V: TRBV29-1
J: TRBJ2-7
CDR3: CSVEAGRGSYNEQYF

V: TRBV7-2
J: TRBJ1-5
CDR3: CASSFSQNSNQPQHF

V: TRBV2
J: TRBJ1-1
CDR3: CASSEVGQPPRGEAFF

V: TRBV7-2
J: NA
CDR3: CASSFELRDGQDEQYF

V: TRBV27
J: TRBJ2-5
CDR3: CASSLVSSQETQYF

V: TRBV20-1
J: TRBJ2-7
CDR3: CSARTYPAGEEGEQYF

V: TRBV6-5
J: TRBJ2-1
CDR3: CASTTTSGSRNEQFF

V: TRBV5-5
J: TRBJ2-7
CDR3: CASSYWGGKNHEQYF

V: TRBV6-5
J: TRBJ2-3
CDR3: CASSRFSTDTQYF

V: TRBV7-9
J: TRBJ2-5
CDR3: CATSGLAGRETQYF

V: TRBV20-1
J: TRBJ1-1
CDR3: CSARAAGPNTEAFF

V: TRBV6-1
J: TRBJ2-7
CDR3: CASSERAGVGGDEQYF

V: TRBV9
J: NA
CDR3: CASRLGDGEQYF

V: TRBV5-1
J: NA
CDR3: CASSPAGDRETQYF

V: TRBV29-1
J: TRBJ1-2
CDR3: CSVDLRGTRYGYTF

V: TRBV20-1
J: TRBJ2-7
CDR3: CSALSGLAGAEYEQYF

V: TRBV20-1
J: TRBJ1-4
CDR3: CSATSSRGGEKLFF

V: TRBV7-2
J: TRBJ1-3
CDR3: CASSPQGVNTIYF

V: TRBV11-2
J: TRBJ2-1
CDR3: CASSPGLPPYNEQFF

V: TRBV20-1
J: TRBJ1-1
CDR3: CSAAGTALFF